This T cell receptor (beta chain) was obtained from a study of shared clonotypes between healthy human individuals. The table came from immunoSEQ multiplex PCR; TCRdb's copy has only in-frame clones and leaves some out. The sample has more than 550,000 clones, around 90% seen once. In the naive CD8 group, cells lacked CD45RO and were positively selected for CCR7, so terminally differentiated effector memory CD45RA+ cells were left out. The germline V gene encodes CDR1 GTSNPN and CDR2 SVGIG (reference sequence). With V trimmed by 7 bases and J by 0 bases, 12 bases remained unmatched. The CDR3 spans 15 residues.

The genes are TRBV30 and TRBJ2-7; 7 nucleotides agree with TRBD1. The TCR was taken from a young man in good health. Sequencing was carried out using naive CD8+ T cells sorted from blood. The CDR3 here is CAFEVTGAVSYEQYF. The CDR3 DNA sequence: TGTGCCTTTGAAGTAACAGGGGCGGTCTCCTACGAGCAGTACTTC.